This T cell receptor beta chain emerged from a study of T cell responses to AZD1222 COVID-19 vaccine. Sequencing was performed with immunoSEQ multiplex PCR; in TCRdb, only in-frame clones are kept and a portion is missing. Among 130,000 to 150,000 clones, about 90% were seen once, and the ten largest hold about 1.9%. This CDR3 is 16 amino acids long. Germline CDR1 and CDR2: KGHSH and LQKENI. The ends were cut back, 6 bases at V and 3 bases at J, with 18 bases in the middle. The chain employs TRBV18 and TRBJ2-4, with a possible D match to TRBD1 (8 bases). This material consisted of peripheral blood, taken on day 0 of AZD1222 vaccination. The receptor was isolated from an adult in good health. The CDR3 DNA reads TGTGCCAGCTCGACAACAGGGGGGGCGGTCAAAAACATTCAGTACTTC. Protein product: CASSTTGGAVKNIQYF.